The 28 T cell receptor beta chains given below trace back to one sample, sequenced in a study of T-cell memory formation after mild COVID-19. Via MiXCR, TCRdb re-called the 5' RACE reads, giving one row per CDR3 protein. The profile shows 500,000 to 650,000 distinct CDR3 sequences, about 20% of them singletons. The sequencing sample was made of PBMCs or a T cell subset sorted from them (not recorded which). These receptor sequences come from an adult woman who had mild COVID-19 (a few samples of this study predate the infection). Cell type and time point are not known.

The sample holds a few counts of this clonotype. The genes are TRBV15 and TRBJ1-2, with D perhaps matching TRBD1 (5 bases). The CDR3 totals 13 residues. The germline V gene has CDR1 LNHNV and CDR2 YYDKDF (reference sequence). Between the trimmed V and J ends, which lost 5 bases and 2 bases, there was a span of 9 bases. CDR3 DNA sequence: TGTGCCACCAGCCAGGGACTCAACTATGGCTACACCTTC. The encoded protein is CATSQGLNYGYTF.

This clonotype was observed a handful of times. This chain uses TRBV12-3 or TRBV12-4 with TRBJ1-2, with 8 nucleotides matching TRBD1. J was trimmed by 2 bases and V by 8 bases; bases with no gene match: 7. This CDR3 comprises 14 residues. This CDR3 reads CASDRGWGNYGYTF. The CDR3 bases are TGTGCCAGCGACAGGGGTTGGGGAAACTATGGCTACACCTTC.

This clonotype showed up many times. The CDR3 loop reads CASSISYNEQFF. In DNA form, the CDR3 reads TGTGCCAGCAGTATATCCTACAATGAGCAGTTCTTC. The chain is built from TRBV12-3 or TRBV12-4 and TRBJ2-1; no reliable D call. Trimming cost V 5 bases and J 1 base, with 3 bases left between them. The CDR3 runs 12 residues.

V is TRBV7-9 and J is TRBJ2-7, with 8 nucleotides matching TRBD1. The CDR3 covers 15 residues. The J segment lost 1 base and the V segment lost 6 bases, leaving 8 bases of the junction unmatched. From germline, CDR1 is SEHNR and CDR2 FQNEAQ (reference sequence). In DNA, the CDR3 is TGTGCCAGCAGTCTCGGACAGGGCCGGTCCTACGAGCAGTACTTC. Translation: CASSLGQGRSYEQYF.

The chain has TRBV7-9 and TRBJ1-3; a weak D match, TRBD1 (5 bases). Trimming took 5 bases from V and 0 from J, leaving 17 bases between them. The germline V gene encodes CDR1 SEHNR and CDR2 FQNEAQ (reference sequence). CDR3 length: 17 amino acids. The CDR3 sequence is CASSTRSDILSGNTIYF. CDR3 coding DNA: TGTGCCAGCAGCACTCGATCGGACATCCTCTCTGGAAACACCATATATTTT.

The CDR3 DNA is TGTGCCAGCGCTGGGATTACAGGGGGCTTTTGGTACGAGCAGTACTTC. Translated: CASAGITGGFWYEQYF. The chain has TRBV6-2 or TRBV6-3 and TRBJ2-7, with 9 nucleotides matching TRBD1. Germline V gives CDR1 MNHEY, CDR2 SVGEGT. The V segment lost 8 bases and the J segment 4 bases; nucleotides outside the gene matches: 15. The CDR3 loop spans 16 amino acids.

A few counts support this clonotype. CDR3 sequence (DNA): TGTGCCAGCTCACCACCTTCCAGGGGGCGCAGAGGAAACACCATATATTTT. This codes for CASSPPSRGRRGNTIYF. V is TRBV18 and J is TRBJ1-3, with 8 bases that match TRBD1. The CDR3 is 17 residues long. The germline CDR1 and CDR2 sequences are KGHSH and LQKENI. V was pared by 0 bases and J by 4 bases, with 8 bases of the junction left unmatched.

This clonotype has at least ten counts. CDR3 loop: CASSLEGQATDTQYF. The CDR3 region has the DNA TGTGCCAGCAGCTTAGAGGGGCAGGCCACAGATACGCAGTATTTT. The rearrangement joins TRBV7-9 to TRBJ2-3, with a possible D match to TRBD1 (5 bases). Trimming took off 1 base at V and 2 bases at J, with 10 bases between the two ends. This CDR3 has 15 amino acids. The germline V gene has CDR1 SEHNR and CDR2 FQNEAQ (reference sequence).

This clonotype was observed a handful of times. The chain is built from TRBV5-1 and TRBJ1-2; perhaps TRBD1 as D (6 bases). V dropped 0 bases and J dropped 7 bases, with 13 bases sitting between them. In germline, CDR1 is SGHRS, CDR2 YFSETQ. This CDR3 has 14 residues. The CDR3 is CASSLVGASGGYTF. The CDR3 DNA sequence: TGCGCCAGCAGCTTGGTGGGGGCTTCCGGTGGCTACACCTTC.

V gene TRBV27 combines with J gene TRBJ1-1; maybe TRBD1 (6 bases). Germline V lookup: CDR1 MNHEY, CDR2 SMNVEV (reference sequence). The CDR3 covers 17 residues. The ends were cut back, 0 bases at V and 0 bases at J, with 14 bases in the middle. CDR3 protein: CASSLSRGQDLNTEAFF. For the CDR3, the DNA is TGTGCCAGCAGTTTATCCAGGGGCCAAGACCTGAACACTGAAGCTTTCTTT.

The chain couples TRBV12-3 or TRBV12-4 to TRBJ2-3, with D unresolved. V lost 7 bases, J lost 1 base, and 9 bases lay in between. CDR3 length: 13 amino acids. The CDR3, as DNA: TGTGCCAGCATCCTCGGTGGCACAGATACGCAGTATTTT. Translated: CASILGGTDTQYF.

The J gene is TRBJ1-5, the V gene TRBV10-3, with D tentatively TRBD1 (5 bases). Germline lookup yields CDR1 ENHRY and CDR2 SYGVKD. Trimming took 7 bases from V and 5 from J, leaving 12 bases between them. This CDR3 has 13 amino acids. CDR3 loop: CAITPGPHQPQHF. CDR3 DNA sequence: TGTGCCATCACCCCGGGACCCCATCAGCCCCAGCATTTT.

In this sample, this clonotype turned up a few times. The chain has TRBV7-2 and TRBJ1-1, with 7 bases lining up with TRBD1. Germline lookup yields CDR1 SGHTA and CDR2 FQGNSA. The V and J ends lost 1 base and 4 bases, in that order; junction bases with no gene match: 6. CDR3 length: 15 amino acids. The CDR3 nucleotides are TGTGCCAGCAGCTTAGGGAGGGGGCCCGGCACTGAAGCTTTCTTT. Translation: CASSLGRGPGTEAFF. Based on the CDR3 plus reference TRBV7-2 and TRBJ1-1, the full variable domain is GAGVSQSPSNKVTEKGKDVELRCDPISGHTALYWYRQSLGQGLEFLIYFQGNSAPDKSGLPSDRFSAERTGGSVSTLTIQRTQQEDSAVYLCASSLGRGPGTEAFFGQGTRLTVV.

The V call is TRBV11-2, the J call TRBJ2-7; 12 bases align to TRBD2. The CDR3 length is 15 residues. Per the germline V gene, CDR1 is SGHAT and CDR2 is FQNNGV. The V segment lost 4 bases and the J segment 4 bases; nucleotides outside the gene matches: 5. CDR3 region: CASSSLTSGSYEQYF. The CDR3 region has the DNA TGTGCCAGCAGCTCCTTGACTAGCGGGAGTTACGAGCAGTACTTC.

The chain has TRBV20-1 and TRBJ2-2; 9 bases line up with TRBD1. V shed 2 bases and J 6 bases; nucleotides not matched to a gene: 13. This CDR3 is 17 amino acids long. Germline V CDR1 and CDR2: DFQATT, SNEGSKA (reference sequence). Here the CDR3 DNA reads TGCAGTGCTAGAAGTACAGGGGGCGCGTGGAGTCCCGGGGAGCTGTTTTTT. The encoded protein is CSARSTGGAWSPGELFF.

V is TRBV7-9 and J is TRBJ2-2; unclear D gene. This CDR3 is built from 16 residues. V shed 2 bases and J shed 0 bases, with 10 bases lying between them. The germline V gene encodes CDR1 SEHNR and CDR2 FQNEAQ (reference sequence). The CDR3: CASSLTIQTNTGELFF. The CDR3 DNA follows: TGTGCCAGCAGCTTAACGATACAAACGAACACCGGGGAGCTGTTTTTT. Full variable domain (missing parts from reference TRBV7-9 and TRBJ2-2): DTGVSQNPRHKITKRGQNVTFRCDPISEHNRLYWYRQTLGQGPEFLTYFQNEAQLEKSRLLSDRFSAERPKGSFSTLEIQRTEQGDSAMYLCASSLTIQTNTGELFFGEGSRLTVL.

The CDR3 is CASSQVQENTDTQYF. The CDR3 bases are TGCGCCAGCAGCCAAGTTCAGGAGAACACAGATACGCAGTATTTT. V usage is TRBV4-1 and J usage is TRBJ2-3; no clear D. The V end lost 1 base, the J end lost 2 bases, and 10 bases lay between the germline ends. This CDR3 is built from 15 residues. Germline CDR1 MGHRA, CDR2 YSYEKL.

The J gene is TRBJ2-5, the V gene TRBV24-1; D uncertain. Germline V lookup: CDR1 KGHDR, CDR2 SFDVKD. With 4 bases removed from V and 1 base from J, the gap between germline ends came to 12 bases. The CDR3 is made up of 15 amino acids. CDR3 amino acids: CATSEAAGIQETQYF. DNA for the CDR3: TGTGCCACCAGTGAAGCCGCAGGCATCCAAGAGACCCAGTACTTC.

In its sample, this clonotype was seen a few times. This chain joins TRBV7-2 and TRBJ2-3; D is perhaps TRBD2 (5 bases). This CDR3 is 16 amino acids long. Germline CDR1 and CDR2: SGHTA and FQGNSA. Trimming removed 3 bases from V and 3 bases from J, with 16 bases in between. CDR3 protein: CASSFNPLEVTDTQYF. DNA for the CDR3: TGTGCCAGCAGCTTTAACCCCTTGGAGGTGACAGATACGCAGTATTTT.

This sequence joins TRBV5-5 and TRBJ2-3; a possible D gene is TRBD2 (5 bases). CDR3 length: 15 residues. Germline assignment: CDR1 SGHKS and CDR2 YYEKEE (reference sequence). Trimming shortened V by 0 bases and J by 5 bases, and 13 bases separated the two germline ends. Written as DNA, the CDR3 is TGTGCCAGCAGCTTGGCGGGGAACCCCGGAGATACGCAGTATTTT. Translation gives CASSLAGNPGDTQYF. The variable domain in full, with the rest retrieved from reference TRBV5-5 and TRBJ2-3, is DAGVTQSPTHLIKTRGQQVTLRCSPISGHKSVSWYQQVLGQGPQFIFQYYEKEERGRGNFPDRFSARQFPNYSSELNVNALLLGDSALYLCASSLAGNPGDTQYFGPGTRLTVL.

The CDR3 bases are TGTGCCAGCTCACTATGGACTACGAACACCGGGGAGCTGTTTTTT. Translation: CASSLWTTNTGELFF. The chain couples TRBV18 to TRBJ2-2; D is perhaps TRBD2 (6 bases). The V gene's germline CDR1 is KGHSH and CDR2 LQKENI. The germline V and J ends were trimmed by 4 bases and 0 bases, with 9 bases remaining between them. The length of the CDR3 is 15 residues.

V gene TRBV4-1 combines with J gene TRBJ1-5; 7 bases align to TRBD1. Germline V CDR1 and CDR2: MGHRA, YSYEKL. This CDR3 has 17 residues. The V and J ends lost 3 bases and 0 bases, in that order; junction bases with no gene match: 8. CDR3 in DNA: TGCGCCAGCAGCCAGGGATTGACAGGGACTAGCAATCAGCCCCAGCATTTT. This sequence encodes CASSQGLTGTSNQPQHF.

This chain joins TRBV19 and TRBJ1-5; 7 positions agree with TRBD1. The CDR3 is 15 amino acids. Unmatched junction bases numbered 5, after V lost 6 bases and J lost 0 bases. The germline V gene encodes CDR1 LNHDA and CDR2 SQIVND (reference sequence). CDR3 protein: CASRAGTDSNQPQHF. The CDR3, as DNA: TGTGCCAGTAGGGCAGGGACAGATAGCAATCAGCCCCAGCATTTT.

This clonotype has a handful of counts. This chain joins TRBV5-1 and TRBJ2-2; 15 bases match TRBD2. The CDR3 has 17 residues. CDR1 and CDR2 from the germline V gene are SGHRS and YFSETQ. The J segment lost 1 base and the V segment lost 5 bases, leaving 3 bases of the junction unmatched. The CDR3 DNA reads TGCGCCAGCAGGGGACTAGCGGGAGGACTGAACACCGGGGAGCTGTTTTTT. It is translated as CASRGLAGGLNTGELFF.

This clonotype appeared many times. The genes are TRBV7-9 and TRBJ2-1, with D possibly TRBD1 on 6 matching bases. V shed 4 bases and J shed 4 bases, with 17 bases lying between them. Germline loops: CDR1 SEHNR, CDR2 FQNEAQ (reference sequence). The CDR3 loop spans 16 amino acids. CDR3 residues: CASSSPEDRGYNEQFF. For the CDR3, the DNA is TGTGCCAGCAGCTCCCCCGAGGACAGAGGTTACAATGAGCAGTTCTTC.

This clonotype was seen a few times. The CDR3, as DNA: TGTGCCAGCTCGCCGGACAGGACAAACTACGAGCAGTACTTC. Amino acid sequence: CASSPDRTNYEQYF. The genes are TRBV18 and TRBJ2-7; 7 bases are shared with TRBD1. Germline trimming cut 6 bases from V and 3 bases from J; bases unmatched to any gene: 8. In germline, CDR1 is KGHSH, CDR2 LQKENI. The CDR3 consists of 14 residues. The variable domain in full, completed from reference TRBV18 and TRBJ2-7, reads NAGVMQNPRHLVRRRGQEARLRCSPMKGHSHVYWYRQLPEEGLKFMVYLQKENIIDESGMPKERFSAEFPKEGPSILRIQQVVRGDSAAYFCASSPDRTNYEQYFGPGTRLTVT.

The rearrangement uses TRBV10-3 and TRBJ2-3; perhaps TRBD2 as D (7 bases). CDR3 size: 16 residues. Germline V CDR1 and CDR2: ENHRY, SYGVKD. Deletions cut 0 bases from V and 3 bases from J, with 13 bases between. The CDR3 spells CAISESRGGRTDTQYF. In nucleotides, the CDR3 is TGTGCCATCAGTGAGTCGAGGGGGGGCCGGACAGATACGCAGTATTTT.

This clonotype was recorded a few times. The genes are TRBV12-3 or TRBV12-4 and TRBJ1-2; the match to TRBD1 covers 7 bases. V was pared by 6 bases and J by 1 base, with 8 bases of the junction left unmatched. The CDR3 extends over 15 amino acids. The CDR3 is CASSPEGAGNYGYTF. The CDR3 nucleotides read TGTGCCAGCAGCCCTGAGGGGGCAGGTAACTATGGCTACACCTTC.